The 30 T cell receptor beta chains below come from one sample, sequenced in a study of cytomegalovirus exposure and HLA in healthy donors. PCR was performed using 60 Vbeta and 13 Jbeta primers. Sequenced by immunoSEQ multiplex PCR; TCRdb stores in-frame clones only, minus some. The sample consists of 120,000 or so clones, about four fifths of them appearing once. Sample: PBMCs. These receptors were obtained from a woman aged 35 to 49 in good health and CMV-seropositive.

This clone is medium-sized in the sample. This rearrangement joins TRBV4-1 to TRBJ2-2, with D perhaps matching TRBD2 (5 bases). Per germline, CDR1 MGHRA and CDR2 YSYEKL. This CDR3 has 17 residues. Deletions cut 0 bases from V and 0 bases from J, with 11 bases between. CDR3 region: CASSQDSAGANTGELFF. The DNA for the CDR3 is TGCGCCAGCAGCCAAGATTCGGCCGGGGCGAACACCGGGGAGCTGTTTTTT.

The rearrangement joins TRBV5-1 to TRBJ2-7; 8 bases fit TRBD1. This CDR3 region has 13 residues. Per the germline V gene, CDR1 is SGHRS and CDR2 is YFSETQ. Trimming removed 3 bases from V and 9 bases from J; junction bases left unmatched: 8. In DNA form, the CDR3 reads TGCGCCAGCAGCTCCGGACAGGGCGGTAGGCAGTACTTC. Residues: CASSSGQGGRQYF.

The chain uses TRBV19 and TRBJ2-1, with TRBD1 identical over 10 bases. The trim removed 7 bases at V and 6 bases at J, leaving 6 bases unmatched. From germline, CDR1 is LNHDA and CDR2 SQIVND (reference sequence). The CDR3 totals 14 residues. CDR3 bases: TGTGCCAGTATCCCGGGACAGGGGCGCAATGAGCAGTTCTTC. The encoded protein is CASIPGQGRNEQFF.

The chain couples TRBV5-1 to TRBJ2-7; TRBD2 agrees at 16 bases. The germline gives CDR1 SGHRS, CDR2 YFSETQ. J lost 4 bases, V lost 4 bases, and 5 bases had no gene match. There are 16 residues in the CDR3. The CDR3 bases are TGCGCCAGCAGCAGGGGGACTAGCGGGAGGGTGTACGAGCAGTACTTC. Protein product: CASSRGTSGRVYEQYF.

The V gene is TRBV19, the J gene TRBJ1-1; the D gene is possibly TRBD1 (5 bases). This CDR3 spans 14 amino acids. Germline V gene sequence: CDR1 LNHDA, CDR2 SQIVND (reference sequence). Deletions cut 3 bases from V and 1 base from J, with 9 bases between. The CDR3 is CASSIREGNTEAFF. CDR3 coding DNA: TGTGCCAGTAGTATCAGGGAGGGGAACACTGAAGCTTTCTTT.

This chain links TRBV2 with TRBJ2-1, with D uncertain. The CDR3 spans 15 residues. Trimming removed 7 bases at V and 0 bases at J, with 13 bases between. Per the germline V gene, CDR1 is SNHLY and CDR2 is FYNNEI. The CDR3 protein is CASTATLRSYNEQFF. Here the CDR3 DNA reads TGTGCCAGCACCGCGACTTTACGCTCCTACAATGAGCAGTTCTTC.

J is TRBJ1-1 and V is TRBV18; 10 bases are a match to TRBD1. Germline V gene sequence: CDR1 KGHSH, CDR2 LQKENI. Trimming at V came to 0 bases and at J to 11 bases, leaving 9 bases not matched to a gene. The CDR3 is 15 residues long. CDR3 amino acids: CASSPPGTGEFRAFF. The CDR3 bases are TGTGCCAGCTCACCACCCGGGACAGGGGAGTTCAGGGCTTTCTTT.

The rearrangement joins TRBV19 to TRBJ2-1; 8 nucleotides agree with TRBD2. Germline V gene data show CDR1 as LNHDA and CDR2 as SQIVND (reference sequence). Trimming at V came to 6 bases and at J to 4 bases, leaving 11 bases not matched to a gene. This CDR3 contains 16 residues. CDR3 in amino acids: CASSPAGTRGYNEQFF. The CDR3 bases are TGTGCCAGTAGCCCGGCCGGGACTAGGGGATACAATGAGCAGTTCTTC.

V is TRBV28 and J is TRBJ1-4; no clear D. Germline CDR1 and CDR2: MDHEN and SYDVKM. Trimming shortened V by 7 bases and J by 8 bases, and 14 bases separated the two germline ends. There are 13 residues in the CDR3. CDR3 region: CASISGFGEKLFF. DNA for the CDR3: TGTGCCAGCATATCCGGGTTTGGAGAAAAACTGTTTTTT.

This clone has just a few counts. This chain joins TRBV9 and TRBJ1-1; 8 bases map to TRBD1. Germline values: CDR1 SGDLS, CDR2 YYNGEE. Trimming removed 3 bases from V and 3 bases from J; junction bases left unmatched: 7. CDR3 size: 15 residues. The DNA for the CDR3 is TGTGCCAGCAGCGCTGCAGGGGGCAGGGACACTGAAGCTTTCTTT. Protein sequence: CASSAAGGRDTEAFF. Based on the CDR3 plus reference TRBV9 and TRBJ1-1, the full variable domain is DSGVTQTPKHLITATGQRVTLRCSPRSGDLSVYWYQQSLDQGLQFLIQYYNGEERAKGNILERFSAQQFPDLHSELNLSSLELGDSALYFCASSAAGGRDTEAFFGQGTRLTVV.

CDR3 coding DNA: TGTGCCAGCAGCCAACTAATACTCACCGGGGAGCTGTTTTTT. Encoded protein: CASSQLILTGELFF. The V call is TRBV28, the J call TRBJ2-2; D gene unclear. The CDR3 is made up of 14 amino acids. V lost 6 bases, J lost 4 bases, and 12 bases lay in between. Germline V gene data show CDR1 as MDHEN and CDR2 as SYDVKM.

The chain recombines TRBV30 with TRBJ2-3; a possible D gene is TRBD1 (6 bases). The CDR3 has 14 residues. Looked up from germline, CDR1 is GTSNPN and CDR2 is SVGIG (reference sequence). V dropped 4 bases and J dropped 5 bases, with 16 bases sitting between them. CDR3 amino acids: CAWTLWGRLDTQYF. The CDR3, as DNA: TGTGCCTGGACCTTATGGGGGCGATTAGATACGCAGTATTTT.

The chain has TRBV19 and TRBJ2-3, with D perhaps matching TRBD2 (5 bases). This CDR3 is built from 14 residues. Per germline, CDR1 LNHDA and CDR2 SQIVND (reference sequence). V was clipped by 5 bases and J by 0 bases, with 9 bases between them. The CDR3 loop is CASSRTGSTDTQYF. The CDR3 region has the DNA TGTGCCAGTAGTCGGACTGGGAGCACAGATACGCAGTATTTT.

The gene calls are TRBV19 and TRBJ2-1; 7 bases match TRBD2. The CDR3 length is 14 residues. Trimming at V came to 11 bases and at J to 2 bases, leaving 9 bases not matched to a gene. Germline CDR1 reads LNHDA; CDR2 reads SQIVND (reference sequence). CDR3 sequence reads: CASSSSGTYNEQFF. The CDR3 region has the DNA TGTGCCTCCAGTTCTAGCGGTACCTACAATGAGCAGTTCTTC.

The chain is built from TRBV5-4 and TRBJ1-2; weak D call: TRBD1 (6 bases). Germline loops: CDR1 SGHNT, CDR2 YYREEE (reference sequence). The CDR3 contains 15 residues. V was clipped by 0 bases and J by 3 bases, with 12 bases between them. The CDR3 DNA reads TGTGCCAGCAGCTTGGGAACAGGGACCGACTATGGCTACACCTTC. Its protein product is CASSLGTGTDYGYTF.

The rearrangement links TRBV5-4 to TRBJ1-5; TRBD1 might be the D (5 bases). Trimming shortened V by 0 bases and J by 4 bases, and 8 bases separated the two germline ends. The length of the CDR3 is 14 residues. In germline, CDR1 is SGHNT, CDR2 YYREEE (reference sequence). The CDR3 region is CASSLGGENQPQHF. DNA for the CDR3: TGTGCCAGCAGCTTGGGGGGCGAAAATCAGCCCCAGCATTTT. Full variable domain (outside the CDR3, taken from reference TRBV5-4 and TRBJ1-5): ETGVTQSPTHLIKTRGQQVTLRCSSQSGHNTVSWYQQALGQGPQFIFQYYREEENGRGNFPPRFSGLQFPNYSSELNVNALELDDSALYLCASSLGGENQPQHFGDGTRLSIL.

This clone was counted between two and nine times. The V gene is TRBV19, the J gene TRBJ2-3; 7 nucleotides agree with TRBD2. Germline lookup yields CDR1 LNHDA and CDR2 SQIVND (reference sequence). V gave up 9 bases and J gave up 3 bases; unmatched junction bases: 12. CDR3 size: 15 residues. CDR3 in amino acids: CASIGRERGTDTQYF. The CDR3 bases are TGTGCCAGCATAGGGCGGGAGAGGGGAACAGATACGCAGTATTTT.

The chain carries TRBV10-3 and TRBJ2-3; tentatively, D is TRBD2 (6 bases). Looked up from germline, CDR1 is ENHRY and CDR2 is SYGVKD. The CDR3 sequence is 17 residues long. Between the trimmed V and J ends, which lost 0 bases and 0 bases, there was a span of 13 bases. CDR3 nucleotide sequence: TGTGCCATCAGTGAGTCGATCGGGGGATCTAGCACAGATACGCAGTATTTT. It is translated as CAISESIGGSSTDTQYF.

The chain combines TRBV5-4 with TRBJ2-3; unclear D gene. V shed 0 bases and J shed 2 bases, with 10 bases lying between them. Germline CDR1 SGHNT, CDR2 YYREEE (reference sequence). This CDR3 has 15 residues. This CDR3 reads CASSLAALSTDTQYF. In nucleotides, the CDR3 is TGTGCCAGCAGCTTGGCCGCACTTTCCACAGATACGCAGTATTTT.

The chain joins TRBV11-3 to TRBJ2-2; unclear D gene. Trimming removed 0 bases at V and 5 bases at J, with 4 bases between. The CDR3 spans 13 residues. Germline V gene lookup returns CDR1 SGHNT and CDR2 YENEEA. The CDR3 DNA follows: TGTGCCAGCAGCTTAGACCCGACCGGGGAGCTGTTTTTT. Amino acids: CASSLDPTGELFF. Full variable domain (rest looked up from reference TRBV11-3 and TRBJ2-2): EAGVVQSPRYKIIEKKQPVAFWCNPISGHNTLYWYLQNLGQGPELLIRYENEEAVDDSQLPKDRFSAERLKGVDSTLKIQPAELGDSAVYLCASSLDPTGELFFGEGSRLTVL.

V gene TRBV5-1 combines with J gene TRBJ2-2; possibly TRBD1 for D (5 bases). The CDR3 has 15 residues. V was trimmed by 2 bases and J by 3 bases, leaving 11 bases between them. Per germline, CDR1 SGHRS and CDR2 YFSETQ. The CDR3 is CASSFPLGDTGELFF. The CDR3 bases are TGCGCCAGCAGCTTCCCTTTAGGGGACACCGGGGAGCTGTTTTTT.

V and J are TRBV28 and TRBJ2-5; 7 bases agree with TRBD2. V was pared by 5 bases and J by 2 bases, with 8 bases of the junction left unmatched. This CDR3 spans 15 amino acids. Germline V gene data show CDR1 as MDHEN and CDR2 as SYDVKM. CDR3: CASSRLAEKQETQYF. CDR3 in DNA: TGTGCCAGCAGTCGGCTAGCGGAGAAACAAGAGACCCAGTACTTC.

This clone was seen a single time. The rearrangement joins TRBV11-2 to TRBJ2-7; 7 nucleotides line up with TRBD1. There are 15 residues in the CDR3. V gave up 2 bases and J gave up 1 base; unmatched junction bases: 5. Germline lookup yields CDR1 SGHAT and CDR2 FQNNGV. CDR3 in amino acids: CASSLQGQASYEQYF. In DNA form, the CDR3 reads TGTGCCAGCAGCTTACAAGGACAGGCGTCCTACGAGCAGTACTTC.

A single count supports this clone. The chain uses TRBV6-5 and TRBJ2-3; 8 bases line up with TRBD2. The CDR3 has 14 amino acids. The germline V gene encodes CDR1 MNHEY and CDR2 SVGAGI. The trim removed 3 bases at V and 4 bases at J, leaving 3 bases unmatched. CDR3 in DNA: TGTGCCAGCAGTTATTTCGGGGGGGCAGATACGCAGTATTTT. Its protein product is CASSYFGGADTQYF.

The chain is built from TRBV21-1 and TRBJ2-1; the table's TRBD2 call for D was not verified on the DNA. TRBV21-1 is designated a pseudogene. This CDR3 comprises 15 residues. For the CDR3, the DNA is TGTGCCAGCAGCAAACTTAGCGGAAACTACAATGAGCAGTTCTTC. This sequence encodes CASSKLSGNYNEQFF.

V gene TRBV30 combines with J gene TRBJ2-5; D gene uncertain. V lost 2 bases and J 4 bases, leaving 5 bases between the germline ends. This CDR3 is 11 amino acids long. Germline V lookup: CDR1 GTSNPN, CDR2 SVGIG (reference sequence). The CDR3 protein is CAWSSRETQYF. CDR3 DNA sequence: TGTGCCTGGAGTAGTAGAGAGACCCAGTACTTC.

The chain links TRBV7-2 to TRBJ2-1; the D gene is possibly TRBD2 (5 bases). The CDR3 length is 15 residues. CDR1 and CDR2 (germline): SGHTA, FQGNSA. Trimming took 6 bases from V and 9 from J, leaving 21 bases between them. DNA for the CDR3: TGTGCCAGCAGAGACGGGATCGGAGACGTAGGTGAGCAGTTCTTC. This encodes CASRDGIGDVGEQFF.

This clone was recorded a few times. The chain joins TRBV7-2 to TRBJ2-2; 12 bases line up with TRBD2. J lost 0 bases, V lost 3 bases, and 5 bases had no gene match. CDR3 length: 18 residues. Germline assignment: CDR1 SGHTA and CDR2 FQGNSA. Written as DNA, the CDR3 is TGTGCCAGCAGCTTCCCGACTAGCGGGAGTCCGAACACCGGGGAGCTGTTTTTT. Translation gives CASSFPTSGSPNTGELFF.

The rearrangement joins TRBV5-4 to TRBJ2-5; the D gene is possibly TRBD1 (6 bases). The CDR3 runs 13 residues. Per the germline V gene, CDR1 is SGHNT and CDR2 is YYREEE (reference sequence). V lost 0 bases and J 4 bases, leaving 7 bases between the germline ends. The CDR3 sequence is CASSLDRVETQYF. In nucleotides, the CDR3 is TGTGCCAGCAGCTTGGACAGGGTAGAGACCCAGTACTTC.

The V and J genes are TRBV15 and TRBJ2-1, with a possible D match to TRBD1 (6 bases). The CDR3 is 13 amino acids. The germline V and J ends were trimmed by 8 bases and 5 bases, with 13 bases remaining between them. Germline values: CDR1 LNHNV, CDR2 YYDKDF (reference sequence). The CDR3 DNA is TGTGCCACCGAGCAGCAGGGGCACAATGAGCAGTTCTTC. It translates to CATEQQGHNEQFF.